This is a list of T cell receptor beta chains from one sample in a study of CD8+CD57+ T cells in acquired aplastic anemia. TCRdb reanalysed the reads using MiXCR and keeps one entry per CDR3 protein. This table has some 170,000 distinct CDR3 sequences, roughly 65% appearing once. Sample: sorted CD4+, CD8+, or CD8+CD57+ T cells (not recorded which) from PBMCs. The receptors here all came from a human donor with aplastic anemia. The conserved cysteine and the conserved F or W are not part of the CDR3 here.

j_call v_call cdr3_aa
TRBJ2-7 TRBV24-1 ATSDLGDRGSYEQY
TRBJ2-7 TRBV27 ASSRGSEQY
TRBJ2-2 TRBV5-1 ASSIWTGNTGELF
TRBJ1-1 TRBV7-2 ASSAHRGAEAF
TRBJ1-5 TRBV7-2 ASSGERSNQPRH
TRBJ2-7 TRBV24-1 ATSVLQGQGDYEQY
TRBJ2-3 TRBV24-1 ATSDAGAESTDTQY
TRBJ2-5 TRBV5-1 ASSLGTGMFETQY
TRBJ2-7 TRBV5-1 ASSPNIASRSYEQY
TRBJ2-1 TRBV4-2 ASSQGGGPYNEQF
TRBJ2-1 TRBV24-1 ATSDFTGKQF
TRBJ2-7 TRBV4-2 ASSPTPSGGPYEQY
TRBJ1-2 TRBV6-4 ASRPGPSYGYT
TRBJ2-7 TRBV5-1 ASSPGLAIGEQY
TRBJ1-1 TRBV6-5 ASQAVPTGWNTEAF
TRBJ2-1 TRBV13 ASSLGGAETYNEQF
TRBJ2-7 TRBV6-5 ASRPRDSSYEQY
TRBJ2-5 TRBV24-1 ATSALSRWETQY
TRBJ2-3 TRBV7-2 ASSLVDVTQY
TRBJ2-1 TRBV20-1 SAKTLPSSYNEQF
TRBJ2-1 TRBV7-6 ASSLDPDEQF
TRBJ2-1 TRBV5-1 ASSISGRANEQF
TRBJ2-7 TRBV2 ASSEDYERY